This TCR beta chain was observed in a study of blood T cell repertoires in COVID-19. Study-level information: Both acute and convalescent COVID-19 samples were obtained from the United States, Italy and Spain. T cells, B-cell-depleted T cells, or PBMCs supplied cDNA or gDNA.

This CDR3 region has 14 residues. Germline values: CDR1 MDHEN, CDR2 SYDVKM. With V trimmed by 4 bases and J by 7 bases, 7 bases remained unmatched. Only in-frame clones appear in the TCRdb table, and some are missing; sequencing was by immunoSEQ multiplex PCR. Among 250,000 or so clones listed, 80% to 90% were seen once. This sequence originates from a woman in her 30s with acute COVID-19. The chain is built from TRBV28 and TRBJ1-2; 9 positions agree with TRBD1. The sequenced material came from PBMCs or T cells enriched from blood (not recorded which). CDR3 nucleotide sequence: TGTGCCAGCAGTTCTTACAGGGGGCCGGGTGGCTACACCTTC. Translation: CASSSYRGPGGYTF.